A selection of T cell receptor beta chains follows, all from one sample in a study of post-analysis software for immune sequencing data. TCRdb re-called the PCR reads through MiXCR, storing one row per CDR3 protein. The table includes a few hundred thousand distinct CDR3 sequences, roughly 30% detected once. Input material: blood. The source is a girl aged 5-17 years with multiple sclerosis. CDR3s include the opening cysteine and the closing phenylalanine or tryptophan. D genes are given only for firm matches. Clone sizes are given selectively: once, few, many, or a class where the clone is expanded.

>TRBJ1-2|NA|TRBV5-1|once
TGCGCCAGCAGTTTCAGGGTGGACTATGGCTACACCTTC
CASSFRVDYGYTF
>TRBJ1-4|NA|TRBV12-3/TRBV12-4|once
TGTGCCAGCAGTGGGGTATTAGGTAATGAAAAACTGTTTTTT
CASSGVLGNEKLFF
>TRBJ2-7|NA|TRBV6-2/TRBV6-3|NA
TGTGCCAGCAGCCCTCGGCCAGGGGTCCCTTACGAGCAGTACTTC
CASSPRPGVPYEQYF
>TRBJ1-5|TRBD1|TRBV12-5|NA
TGTGCTAGTGGTTGGGCACAGGGGGCCTCGGCTCAGCCCCAGCATTTT
CASGWAQGASAQPQHF
>TRBJ2-1|NA|TRBV11-2|few
TGTGCCAGCAGCCTGGGACTCCTCAGCTACAATGAGCAGTTCTTC
CASSLGLLSYNEQFF
>TRBJ2-3|NA|TRBV12-3/TRBV12-4|few
TGTGCCAGCATTCTTGGGACTTCTCTGAAAGATACGCAGTATTTT
CASILGTSLKDTQYF
>TRBJ2-1|NA|TRBV7-9|few
TGTGCCAGCAGCTTGGCGGGGGCCCCCAATGAGCAGTTCTTC
CASSLAGAPNEQFF
>TRBJ2-3|TRBD1|TRBV5-6|NA
TGTGCCAGCAGCTTGTTGGGACAGGGATACCCAGATACGCAGTATTTT
CASSLLGQGYPDTQYF
>TRBJ2-5|NA|TRBV5-1|NA
TGCGCCAGCAGCTCGGCTCCGGGACCCCAAGAGACCCAGTACTTC
CASSSAPGPQETQYF
>TRBJ2-7|TRBD2|TRBV7-2|NA
TGTGCCAGCAGCCGTAGCGGGGGTCTCTACGAGCAGTACTTC
CASSRSGGLYEQYF
>TRBJ2-3|NA|TRBV4-2|NA
NA
CASSQDVDPGGSVSDTQYF
>TRBJ2-7|TRBD2|TRBV29-1|NA
TGCAGCGTCCAGGGCGGGGGTTCTCTCCACGAGCAGTACTTC
CSVQGGGSLHEQYF
>TRBJ1-6|NA|TRBV12-3/TRBV12-4|NA
TGTGCTAGCAGGTCTGAGGGACCCCTCCACTTT
CASRSEGPLHF
>TRBJ2-5|NA|TRBV5-1|NA
TGCGCCAGCAGCTTGACGTGGAGGTACCAAGAGACCCAGTACTTC
CASSLTWRYQETQYF
>TRBJ2-4|NA|TRBV20-1|few
TGCAGTGCCCCCAGCGGTTTAGCCAAAAACATTCAGTACTTC
CSAPSGLAKNIQYF
>TRBJ2-2|NA|TRBV30|few
TGTGCCTGGAGCCACGGGTACGCCGGGGAGCTGTTTTTT
CAWSHGYAGELFF
>TRBJ2-1|NA|TRBV11-2|few
TGTGCCAGCAGCCGCGACAGGAATGAGCAGTTCTTC
CASSRDRNEQFF
>TRBJ2-7|NA|TRBV6-2/TRBV6-3|few
TGTGCCAGCAGTCCCAGGAGAACCTCCTACGAGCAGTACTTC
CASSPRRTSYEQYF
>TRBJ1-1|TRBD1|TRBV4-1|few
TGCGCCAGCAGCGTCTCAGGGGGCGCGGCCACTGAAGCTTTCTTT
CASSVSGGAATEAFF
>TRBJ1-2|TRBD1|TRBV20-1|many
TGCAGTGCTCCTCGGACAGGGCACTATGGCTACACCTTC
CSAPRTGHYGYTF